There are many counts of the clone carrying this TCR beta chain. What it binds is not known. This sample is part of a study of T cell repertoires in cytomegalovirus infection. On the study more broadly: Epitope selection comprised recently identified HLA-C-restricted CMV epitopes and well-studied HLA-B-restricted CMV epitopes. Both CMV infection and a matching HLA type were indicated by public TCR beta signatures. Study findings and constraints: Adding up the frequency of public TCR beta families identified people who carried CMV plus the relevant HLA.

MiXCR was run by TCRdb on the reads, yielding one entry per CDR3 protein. The sample consists of fewer than 200,000 distinct CDR3 sequences, about a fifth of them appearing once. CDR3 size: 16 residues. The V gene lost 1 base and the J gene lost 2 bases, with 15 bases spanning the gap. Germline V gene data show CDR1 as SGHTA and CDR2 as FQGNSA. Material: CD8+ T cells from cultured PBMCs, obtained from culture after CMV antigen stimulation. The TCR was taken from a human donor in good health (CMV status not recorded). Some clones in this sample may be carry-over from other donors' samples. V and J are TRBV7-2 and TRBJ2-7; D may correspond to TRBD1 or TRBD2 (5 bases each). The CDR3 DNA reads as TGTGCCAGCAGCTTAGTTGTAGGGGACGGTGCCTACGAGCAGTACTTC. This encodes CASSLVVGDGAYEQYF.